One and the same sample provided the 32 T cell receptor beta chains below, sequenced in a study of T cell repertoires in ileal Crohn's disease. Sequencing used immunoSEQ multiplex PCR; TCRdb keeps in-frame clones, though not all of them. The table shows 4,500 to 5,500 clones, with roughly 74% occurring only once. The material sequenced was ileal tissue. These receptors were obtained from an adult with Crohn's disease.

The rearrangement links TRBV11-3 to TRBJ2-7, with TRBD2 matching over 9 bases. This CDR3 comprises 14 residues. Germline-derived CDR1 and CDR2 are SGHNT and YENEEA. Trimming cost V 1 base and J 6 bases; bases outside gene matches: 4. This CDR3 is CASSLVGSGSEQYF. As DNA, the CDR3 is TGTGCCAGCAGCTTAGTGGGTAGCGGGAGCGAGCAGTACTTC.

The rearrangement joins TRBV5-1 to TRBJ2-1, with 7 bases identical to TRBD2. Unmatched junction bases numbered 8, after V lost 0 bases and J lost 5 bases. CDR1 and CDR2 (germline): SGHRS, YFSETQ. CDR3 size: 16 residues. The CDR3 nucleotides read TGCGCCAGCAGCTTGGCCGTGGGGCTAGCGGACAATGAGCAGTTCTTC. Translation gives CASSLAVGLADNEQFF.

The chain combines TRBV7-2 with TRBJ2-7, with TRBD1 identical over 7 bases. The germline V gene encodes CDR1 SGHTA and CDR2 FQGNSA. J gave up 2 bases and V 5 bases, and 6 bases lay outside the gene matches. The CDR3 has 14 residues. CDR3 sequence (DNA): TGTGCCAGCAGCCACAGGGGTATCACCTACGAGCAGTACTTC. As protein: CASSHRGITYEQYF.

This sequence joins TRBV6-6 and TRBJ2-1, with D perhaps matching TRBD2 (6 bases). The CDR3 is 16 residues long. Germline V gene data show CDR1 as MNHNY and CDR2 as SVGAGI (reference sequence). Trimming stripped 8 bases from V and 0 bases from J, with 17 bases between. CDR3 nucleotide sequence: TGTGCCAGCTGCGGGGCCCGGGGTAGCTCCTACAATGAGCAGTTCTTC. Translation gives CASCGARGSSYNEQFF.

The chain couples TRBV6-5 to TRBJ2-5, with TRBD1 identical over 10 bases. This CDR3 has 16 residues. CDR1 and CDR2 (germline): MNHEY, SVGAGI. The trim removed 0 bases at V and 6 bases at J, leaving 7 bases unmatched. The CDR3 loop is CASSYSMRTGGKTQYF. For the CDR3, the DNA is TGTGCCAGCAGTTACTCGATGAGGACAGGGGGAAAGACCCAGTACTTC.

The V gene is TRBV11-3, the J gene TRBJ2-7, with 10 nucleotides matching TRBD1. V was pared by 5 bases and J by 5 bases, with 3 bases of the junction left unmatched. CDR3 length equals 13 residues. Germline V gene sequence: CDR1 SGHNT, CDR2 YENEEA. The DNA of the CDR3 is TGTGCCAGCAGCGACGGGACAGGGGACGAGCAGTACTTC. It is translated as CASSDGTGDEQYF. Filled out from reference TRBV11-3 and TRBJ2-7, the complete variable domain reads EAGVVQSPRYKIIEKKQPVAFWCNPISGHNTLYWYLQNLGQGPELLIRYENEEAVDDSQLPKDRFSAERLKGVDSTLKIQPAELGDSAVYLCASSDGTGDEQYFGPGTRLTVT.

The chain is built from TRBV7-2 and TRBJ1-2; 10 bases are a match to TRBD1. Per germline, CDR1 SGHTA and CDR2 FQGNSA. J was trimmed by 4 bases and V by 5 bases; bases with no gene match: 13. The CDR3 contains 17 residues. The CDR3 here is CASSPTTGTGALYGYTF. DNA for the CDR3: TGTGCCAGCAGCCCTACCACCGGGACAGGGGCCCTCTATGGCTACACCTTC.

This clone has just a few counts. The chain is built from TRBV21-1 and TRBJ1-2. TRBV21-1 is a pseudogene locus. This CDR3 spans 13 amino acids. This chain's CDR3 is CASSKGSGDGYTF. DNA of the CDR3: TGTGCCAGCAGCAAAGGAAGCGGGGATGGCTACACCTTC.

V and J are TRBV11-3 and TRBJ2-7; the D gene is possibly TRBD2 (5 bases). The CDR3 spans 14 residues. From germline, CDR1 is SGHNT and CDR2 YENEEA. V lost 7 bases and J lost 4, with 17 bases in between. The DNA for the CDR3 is TGTGCCAGCACCCTGGGTGGGAGAAGATACGAGCAGTACTTC. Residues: CASTLGGRRYEQYF. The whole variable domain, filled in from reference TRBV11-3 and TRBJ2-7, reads EAGVVQSPRYKIIEKKQPVAFWCNPISGHNTLYWYLQNLGQGPELLIRYENEEAVDDSQLPKDRFSAERLKGVDSTLKIQPAELGDSAVYLCASTLGGRRYEQYFGPGTRLTVT.

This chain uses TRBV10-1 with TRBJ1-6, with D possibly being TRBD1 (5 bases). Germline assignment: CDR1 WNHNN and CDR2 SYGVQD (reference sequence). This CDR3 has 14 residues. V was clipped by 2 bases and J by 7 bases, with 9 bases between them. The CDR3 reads CASSEGHPNSPLHF. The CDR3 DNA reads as TGCGCCAGCAGTGAGGGACATCCAAATTCACCCCTCCACTTT.

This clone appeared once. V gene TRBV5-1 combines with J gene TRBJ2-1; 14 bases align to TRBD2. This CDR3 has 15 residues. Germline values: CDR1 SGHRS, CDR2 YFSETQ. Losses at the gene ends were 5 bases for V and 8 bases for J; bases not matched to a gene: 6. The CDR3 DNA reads TGCGCCAGCAGGGCCGGGACTAGCGGGGGCGATGAGCAGTTCTTC. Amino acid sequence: CASRAGTSGGDEQFF.

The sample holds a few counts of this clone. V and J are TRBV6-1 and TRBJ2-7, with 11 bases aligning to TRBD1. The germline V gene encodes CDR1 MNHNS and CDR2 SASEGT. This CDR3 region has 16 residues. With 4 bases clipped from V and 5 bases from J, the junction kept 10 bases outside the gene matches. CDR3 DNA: TGTGCCAGCAGTGGCAACACCGGGACAGGGGGTGACGAGCAGTACTTC. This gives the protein CASSGNTGTGGDEQYF.

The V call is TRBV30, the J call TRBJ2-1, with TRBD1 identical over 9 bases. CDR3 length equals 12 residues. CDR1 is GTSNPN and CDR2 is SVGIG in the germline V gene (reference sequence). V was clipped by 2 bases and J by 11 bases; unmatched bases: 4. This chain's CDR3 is CAWSIGTGKQFF. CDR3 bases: TGTGCCTGGAGTATTGGGACAGGGAAGCAGTTCTTC. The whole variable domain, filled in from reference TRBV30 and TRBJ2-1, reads SQTIHQWPATLVQPVGSPLSLECTVEGTSNPNLYWYRQAAGRGLQLLFYSVGIGQISSEVPQNLSASRPQDRQFILSSKKLLLSDSGFYLCAWSIGTGKQFFGPGTRLTVL.

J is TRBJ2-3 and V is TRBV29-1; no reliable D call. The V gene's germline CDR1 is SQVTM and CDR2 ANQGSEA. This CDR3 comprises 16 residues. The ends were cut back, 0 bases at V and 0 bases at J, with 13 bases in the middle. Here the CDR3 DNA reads TGCAGCGTTGAAGATCGGGTCCGAGTTAGCACAGATACGCAGTATTTT. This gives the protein CSVEDRVRVSTDTQYF.

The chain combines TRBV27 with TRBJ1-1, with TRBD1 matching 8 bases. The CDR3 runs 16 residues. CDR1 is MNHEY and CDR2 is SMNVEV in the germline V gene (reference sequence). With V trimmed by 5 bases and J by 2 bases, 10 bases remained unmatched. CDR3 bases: TGTGCCAGCAGTCCCTACCGGGACAGGAGAAACACTGAAGCTTTCTTT. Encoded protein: CASSPYRDRRNTEAFF.

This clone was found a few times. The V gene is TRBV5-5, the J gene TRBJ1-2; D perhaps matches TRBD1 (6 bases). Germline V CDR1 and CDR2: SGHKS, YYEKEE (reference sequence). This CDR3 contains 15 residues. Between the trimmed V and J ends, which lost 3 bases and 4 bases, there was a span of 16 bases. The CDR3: CASSYFDRFSYGYTF. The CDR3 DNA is TGTGCCAGCAGCTACTTTGACAGGTTTAGCTATGGCTACACCTTC.

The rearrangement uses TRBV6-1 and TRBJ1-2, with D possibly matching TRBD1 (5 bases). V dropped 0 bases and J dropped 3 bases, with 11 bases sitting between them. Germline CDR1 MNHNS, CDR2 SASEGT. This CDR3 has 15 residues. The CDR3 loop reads CASSEAAGTYYGYTF. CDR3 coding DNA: TGTGCCAGCAGTGAAGCGGCAGGGACTTACTATGGCTACACCTTC.

This chain's CDR3 is CASSPPRRDIDTQYF. The CDR3 DNA follows: TGTGCCAGCTCACCACCCCGCAGGGACATTGATACGCAGTATTTT. The gene calls are TRBV18 and TRBJ2-3, with a tentative D call TRBD1 (6 bases). The CDR3 consists of 15 residues. The V end lost 0 bases, the J end lost 6 bases, and 13 bases lay between the germline ends. The germline gives CDR1 KGHSH, CDR2 LQKENI.

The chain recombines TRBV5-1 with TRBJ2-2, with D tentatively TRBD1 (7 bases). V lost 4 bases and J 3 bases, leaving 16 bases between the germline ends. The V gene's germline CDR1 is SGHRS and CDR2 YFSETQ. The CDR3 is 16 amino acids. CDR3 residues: CASSRGTAPDTGELFF. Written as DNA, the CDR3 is TGCGCCAGCAGCCGCGGGACAGCGCCCGACACCGGGGAGCTGTTTTTT. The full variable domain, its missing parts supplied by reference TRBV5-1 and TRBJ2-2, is KAGVTQTPRYLIKTRGQQVTLSCSPISGHRSVSWYQQTPGQGLQFLFEYFSETQRNKGNFPGRFSGRQFSNSRSEMNVSTLELGDSALYLCASSRGTAPDTGELFFGEGSRLTVL.

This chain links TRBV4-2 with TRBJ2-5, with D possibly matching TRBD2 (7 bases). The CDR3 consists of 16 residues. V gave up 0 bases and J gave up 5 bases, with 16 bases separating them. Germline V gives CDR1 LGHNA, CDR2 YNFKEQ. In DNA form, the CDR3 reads TGTGCCAGCAGCCAAGATATGACGGGGGGCTGGGAGACCCAGTACTTC. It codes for CASSQDMTGGWETQYF.

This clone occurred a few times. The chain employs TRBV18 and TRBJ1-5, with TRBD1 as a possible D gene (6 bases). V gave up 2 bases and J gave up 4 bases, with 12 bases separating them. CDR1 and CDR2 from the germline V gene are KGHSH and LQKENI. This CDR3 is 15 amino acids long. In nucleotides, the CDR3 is TGTGCCAGCTCACCAGGACAGTCTGGGAATCAGCCCCAGCATTTT. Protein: CASSPGQSGNQPQHF.

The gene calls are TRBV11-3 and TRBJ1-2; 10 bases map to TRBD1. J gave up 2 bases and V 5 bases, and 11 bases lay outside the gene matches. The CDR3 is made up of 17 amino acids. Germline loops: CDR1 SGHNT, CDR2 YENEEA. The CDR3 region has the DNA TGTGCCAGCAGCCTGGGACAGGGGACTATGGGGAACTATGGCTACACCTTC. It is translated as CASSLGQGTMGNYGYTF.

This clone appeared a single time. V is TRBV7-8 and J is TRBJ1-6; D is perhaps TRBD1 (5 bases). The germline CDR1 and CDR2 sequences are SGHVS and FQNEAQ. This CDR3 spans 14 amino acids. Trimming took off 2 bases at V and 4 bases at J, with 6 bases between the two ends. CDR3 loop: CASSLQGYNSPLHF. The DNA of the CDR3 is TGTGCCAGCAGCTTACAGGGTTATAATTCACCCCTCCACTTT.

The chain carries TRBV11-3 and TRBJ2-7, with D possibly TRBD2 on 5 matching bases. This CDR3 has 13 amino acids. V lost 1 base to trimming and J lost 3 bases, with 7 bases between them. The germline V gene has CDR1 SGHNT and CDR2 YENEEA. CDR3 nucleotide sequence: TGTGCCAGCAGCTTAGGGGAGCACTACGAGCAGTACTTC. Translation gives CASSLGEHYEQYF.

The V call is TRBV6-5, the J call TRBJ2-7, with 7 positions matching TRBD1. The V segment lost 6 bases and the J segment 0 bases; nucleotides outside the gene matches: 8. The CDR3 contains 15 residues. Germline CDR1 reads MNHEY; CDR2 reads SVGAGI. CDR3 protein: CASRPQGSSSYEQYF. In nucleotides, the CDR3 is TGTGCCAGCAGACCACAGGGGAGCAGCTCCTACGAGCAGTACTTC.

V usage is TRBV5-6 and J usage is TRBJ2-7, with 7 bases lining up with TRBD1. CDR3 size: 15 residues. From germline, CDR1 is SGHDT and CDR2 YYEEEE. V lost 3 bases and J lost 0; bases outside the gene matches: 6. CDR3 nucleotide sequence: TGTGCCAGCAGCTCAGGGGGATGGAGCTCCTACGAGCAGTACTTC. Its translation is CASSSGGWSSYEQYF.

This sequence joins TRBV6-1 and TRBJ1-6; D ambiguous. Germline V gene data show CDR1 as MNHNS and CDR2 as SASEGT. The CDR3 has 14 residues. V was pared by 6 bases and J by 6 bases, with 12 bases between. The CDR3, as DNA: TGTGCCAGCAGCCCCGACACCCGTAATTCACCCCTCCACTTT. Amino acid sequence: CASSPDTRNSPLHF.

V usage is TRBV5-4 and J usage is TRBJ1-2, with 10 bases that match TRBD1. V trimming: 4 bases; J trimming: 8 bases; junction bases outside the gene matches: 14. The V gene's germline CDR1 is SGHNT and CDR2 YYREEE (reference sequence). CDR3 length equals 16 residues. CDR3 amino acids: CASSTGQGVLSDGYTF. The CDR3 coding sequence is TGTGCCAGCAGCACAGGACAGGGGGTTCTCTCCGACGGCTACACCTTC.

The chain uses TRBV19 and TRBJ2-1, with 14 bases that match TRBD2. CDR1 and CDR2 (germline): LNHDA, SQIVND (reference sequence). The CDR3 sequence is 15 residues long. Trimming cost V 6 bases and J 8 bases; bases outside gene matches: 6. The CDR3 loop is CASSPTSGRADEQFF. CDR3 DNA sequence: TGTGCCAGTAGCCCGACTAGCGGGAGGGCGGATGAGCAGTTCTTC.

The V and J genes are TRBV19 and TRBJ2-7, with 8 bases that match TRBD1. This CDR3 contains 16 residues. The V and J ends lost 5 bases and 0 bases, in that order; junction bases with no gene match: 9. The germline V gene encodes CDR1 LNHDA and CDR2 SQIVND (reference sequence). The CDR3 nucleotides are TGTGCCAGTAGTCTTACCCGGGACAGGAGCTCCTACGAGCAGTACTTC. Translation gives CASSLTRDRSSYEQYF.

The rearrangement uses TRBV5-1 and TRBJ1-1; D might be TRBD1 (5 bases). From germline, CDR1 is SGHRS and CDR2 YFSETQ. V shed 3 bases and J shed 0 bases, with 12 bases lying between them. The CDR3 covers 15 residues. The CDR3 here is CASSSPQGMNTEAFF. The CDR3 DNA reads TGCGCCAGCAGCTCGCCCCAGGGAATGAACACTGAAGCTTTCTTT.

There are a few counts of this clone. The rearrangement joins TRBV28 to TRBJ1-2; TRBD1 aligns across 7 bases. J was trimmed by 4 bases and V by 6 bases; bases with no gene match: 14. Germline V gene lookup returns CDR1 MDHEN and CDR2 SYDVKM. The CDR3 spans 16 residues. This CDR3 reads CASRHSILTGLYGYTF. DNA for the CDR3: TGTGCCAGCAGGCACTCTATTCTGACAGGGCTCTATGGCTACACCTTC.